One sample yielded the 18 T cell receptor beta chains listed below, sequenced in a study of T cell repertoires in cytomegalovirus infection. One entry per CDR3 protein results from TCRdb running MiXCR on the reads. The sample has about 350,000 distinct CDR3 sequences; roughly 36% are singletons. The antigens these receptors bind are not known. Sequencing was performed on cultured PBMCs, taken from culture after CMV antigen stimulation. These receptors all come from a human donor in good health (CMV status not recorded). Some clones in this sample may be carry-over from other donors' samples.

This sequence joins TRBV4-2 and TRBJ1-3; D not resolved. Per the germline V gene, CDR1 is LGHNA and CDR2 is YNFKEQ. CDR3 length: 15 residues. Trimming took 0 bases from V and 2 from J, leaving 8 bases between them. CDR3 bases: TGTGCCAGCAGCCAAGAAGCTTTGACTGGAAACACCATATATTTT. It yields the protein CASSQEALTGNTIYF.

This clonotype was counted only a few times. V usage is TRBV28 and J usage is TRBJ1-5, with D unresolved. Trimming left V 5 bases short and J 7 bases short, with 12 bases between. The germline gives CDR1 MDHEN, CDR2 SYDVKM. The CDR3 has 13 amino acids. The DNA for the CDR3 is TGTGCCAGCAGTCTCTACCTTCAACAGCCCCAGCATTTT. It is translated as CASSLYLQQPQHF.

This clonotype was seen ten or more times. CDR3 region: CASTRTANYGYTF. CDR3 coding DNA: TGTGCCAGCACTCGGACGGCGAACTATGGCTACACCTTC. The chain joins TRBV6-2 or TRBV6-3 to TRBJ1-2, with D unresolved. Germline V gives CDR1 MNHEY, CDR2 SVGEGT. Trimming stripped 7 bases from V and 2 bases from J, with 11 bases between. This CDR3 contains 13 residues.

This clonotype was counted only a few times. The chain carries TRBV20-1 and TRBJ2-7, with 10 bases fitting TRBD1. CDR3 length: 16 amino acids. Germline V gene data show CDR1 as DFQATT and CDR2 as SNEGSKA (reference sequence). V lost 6 bases to trimming and J lost 4 bases; unmatched junction nucleotides: 15. CDR3 DNA sequence: TGCAGTGCCAACGGAATCTCGGGACAGGGGATTTACGAGCAGTACTTC. Its protein product is CSANGISGQGIYEQYF.

This sequence joins TRBV28 and TRBJ1-4; a weak D match, TRBD1 (6 bases). The CDR3 consists of 13 residues. The V gene lost 3 bases and the J gene lost 6 bases, with 8 bases spanning the gap. Germline V gives CDR1 MDHEN, CDR2 SYDVKM. CDR3 in DNA: TGTGCCAGCAGTTTGAGGGGGTATGAAAAACTGTTTTTT. The encoded protein is CASSLRGYEKLFF. The entire variable domain, with the rest obtained from reference TRBV28 and TRBJ1-4, is as follows: DVKVTQSSRYLVKRTGEKVFLECVQDMDHENMFWYRQDPGLGLRLIYFSYDVKMKEKGDIPEGYSVSREKKERFSLILESASTNQTSMYLCASSLRGYEKLFFGSGTQLSVL.

This clonotype was recorded at least ten times. The rearrangement uses TRBV7-2 and TRBJ1-3; D is unclear. The CDR3 is made up of 12 amino acids. Trimming removed 5 bases from V and 1 base from J, with 3 bases in between. Germline CDR1 and CDR2: SGHTA and FQGNSA. Here the CDR3 reads CASSQSGNTIYF. The CDR3 nucleotides are TGTGCCAGCAGCCAGTCTGGAAACACCATATATTTT.

The chain combines TRBV12-5 with TRBJ1-1; D is perhaps TRBD1 (6 bases). This CDR3 contains 14 residues. V lost 0 bases, J lost 3 bases, and 8 bases lay in between. The germline CDR1 and CDR2 sequences are LGHNT and FRNRAP. The CDR3 bases are TGTGCTAGTGGTTTGGTACACAGGGACACTGAAGCTTTCTTT. It specifies CASGLVHRDTEAFF.

A few counts support this clonotype. The chain links TRBV24-1 to TRBJ1-3, with TRBD1 identical over 9 bases. The CDR3 has 15 residues. Germline CDR1 is KGHDR and CDR2 is SFDVKD. J lost 0 bases, V lost 7 bases, and 3 bases had no gene match. CDR3 loop: CATSDRGSSGNTIYF. The CDR3, as DNA: TGTGCCACCAGCGACAGGGGGAGCTCTGGAAACACCATATATTTT.

V is TRBV4-2 and J is TRBJ1-1; D possibly corresponds to TRBD1 (5 bases). V was cut by 4 bases and J by 1 base, with 13 bases left in between. The length of the CDR3 is 15 residues. Germline-derived CDR1 and CDR2 are LGHNA and YNFKEQ. The CDR3 protein is CASSPTGTWNTEAFF. As DNA, the CDR3 is TGTGCCAGCAGCCCCACCGGGACTTGGAACACTGAAGCTTTCTTT.

This clonotype has a handful of counts. The gene calls are TRBV7-2 and TRBJ2-7, with TRBD2 identical over 10 bases. The CDR3 spans 18 residues. The germline V gene encodes CDR1 SGHTA and CDR2 FQGNSA. The J segment lost 6 bases and the V segment lost 1 base, leaving 15 bases of the junction unmatched. CDR3 nucleotide sequence: TGTGCCAGCAGCTTAGGTGGCCTAGCGGGAGTTGAGAAGCCCGAGCAGTACGTC. Encoded protein: CASSLGGLAGVEKPEQYV.

The chain joins TRBV7-2 to TRBJ2-1; TRBD1 matches at 10 bases. Germline CDR1 and CDR2: SGHTA and FQGNSA. After removal of 3 bases from V and 8 bases from J, the junction contained 10 bases not matched to a gene. This CDR3 has 16 residues. CDR3 region: CASSLPGTGARDEQFF. The CDR3 DNA reads TGTGCCAGCAGCTTGCCGGGGACAGGGGCTAGAGATGAGCAGTTCTTC.

The chain is built from TRBV4-1 and TRBJ1-2; D not certain. Per germline, CDR1 MGHRA and CDR2 YSYEKL. The CDR3 length is 14 residues. V lost 1 base and J 7 bases, leaving 13 bases between the germline ends. The CDR3 DNA is TGCGCCAGCAGCCAAGTCGGAACGGCGGCTGGCTACACCTTC. Amino acid sequence: CASSQVGTAAGYTF.

This clonotype was counted only a few times. The V call is TRBV3-1, the J call TRBJ1-2; D may be TRBD1 (6 bases). Per the germline V gene, CDR1 is LGHDT and CDR2 is YNNKEL (reference sequence). The CDR3 sequence is 15 residues long. V lost 1 base to trimming and J lost 0 bases, with 9 bases between them. This chain's CDR3 is CASSQVRTANYGYTF. As DNA, the CDR3 is TGTGCCAGCAGCCAAGTAAGGACAGCTAACTATGGCTACACCTTC. The full variable domain, with the rest looked up from reference TRBV3-1 and TRBJ1-2, is DTAVSQTPKYLVTQMGNDKSIKCEQNLGHDTMYWYKQDSKKFLKIMFSYNNKELIINETVPNRFSPKSPDKAHLNLHINSLELGDSAVYFCASSQVRTANYGYTFGSGTRLTVV.

The chain recombines TRBV28 with TRBJ1-1; D is uncertain. The germline CDR1 and CDR2 sequences are MDHEN and SYDVKM. V lost 1 base, J lost 0 bases, and 9 bases lay in between. This CDR3 contains 15 residues. Written as DNA, the CDR3 is TGTGCCAGCAGTTTATTGAACAGATTGAACACTGAAGCTTTCTTT. Protein product: CASSLLNRLNTEAFF.

This clonotype has at least ten counts. V and J are TRBV7-2 and TRBJ2-1, with 7 bases fitting TRBD2. Germline lookup yields CDR1 SGHTA and CDR2 FQGNSA. Unmatched junction bases numbered 10, after V lost 5 bases and J lost 0 bases. The CDR3 totals 17 residues. This CDR3 is CASSRRAGDYSYNEQFF. CDR3 bases: TGTGCCAGCAGCCGGAGGGCGGGGGACTACTCCTACAATGAGCAGTTCTTC.

This chain joins TRBV10-3 and TRBJ2-2; D assignment may be TRBD1 or TRBD2 (5 bases each). Trimming removed 2 bases at V and 1 base at J, with 17 bases between. The CDR3 is 18 residues long. Germline CDR1 and CDR2: ENHRY and SYGVKD. The CDR3 region is CAISEGAVERRNTGELFF. CDR3 DNA: TGTGCCATCAGTGAGGGGGCTGTGGAGCGGAGGAACACCGGGGAGCTGTTTTTT.

This clonotype was detected only a few times. V gene TRBV19 combines with J gene TRBJ2-4, with TRBD2 as a possible D gene (5 bases). The CDR3 sequence is 13 residues long. Germline values: CDR1 LNHDA, CDR2 SQIVND (reference sequence). V lost 11 bases, J lost 8 bases, and 19 bases lay in between. Here the CDR3 DNA reads TGTGCCTCTAAAACAGAGGGTATGGACATTCAGTACTTC. This gives the protein CASKTEGMDIQYF.

This clonotype appeared a few times. V gene TRBV6-2 or TRBV6-3 combines with J gene TRBJ2-7, with unresolved D. CDR3 length equals 17 residues. The germline V gene has CDR1 MNHEY and CDR2 SVGEGT. V was shortened by 4 bases and J by 6 bases, with 25 bases between the two germline ends. CDR3 sequence (DNA): TGTGCCAGCAGTTCCCCTCAAGCTTTCAGTGGCCCCTTCGAGCAGTACGTC. It is translated as CASSSPQAFSGPFEQYV.